This TCR beta chain was observed in a study of breast tumors, draining lymph nodes, adjacent tissues (dated by TCRdb to 2015 to 2016). Some background on the complete study: The study compared TCR beta repertoires across tumor, adjacent nontumor tissue and axillary lymph nodes from breast cancer patients. The study aimed to assess the relationships and possible T-cell exchange between tumor, surrounding tissue and draining lymph node repertoires in human breast cancer. General study outcomes and caveats: Tumor T-cell repertoires showed less diversity than lymph node repertoires and more diversity than nontumor tissue repertoires, and tumor T-cell repertoires showed preferential V and J gene usage. The conclusion that tumor T cells originate in lymph nodes was presented as consistent with a hypothesis rather than as directly demonstrated. A scenario in which most tumor T cells derive from the lymph node and then expand within tumor tissue was judged to be consistent with the data. Tumor and nontumor tissue repertoires were significantly more similar in luminal-like than in basal-like breast cancer.

The axillary draining lymph nodes of breast cancer patients were the source of the lymph node samples. A distance of 14 bases separates the germline ends of V and J, which lose 2 bases and 13 bases respectively. Reading the germline V gene gives CDR1 MNHNS and CDR2 SASEGT. CDR3 length: 13 amino acids, cysteine to phenylalanine. CDR3 DNA is the only sequence kept; it has 39 bases, read in frame from the first base. Sequencing was carried out with an Illumina HiSeq 2000. TCR beta chain libraries were generated by multiplex PCR amplification. High-throughput sequencing was used to analyze the amplified TCR beta chain products. TCRdb took the public reads, trimmed them with fastp at Q25, ran MiXCR for clone calling and kept in-frame beta chains. Each record represents a unique CDR3 protein, reported with the most common genes and DNA among its rows. The sample contains 150,000 to 200,000 distinct CDR3 sequences, approximately 30% of them found a single time. The ten largest clones take up about 3.9% of the sample.

This clonotype has a single count. Its antigen is still unknown. A read error may explain this, as a much larger clone is one base away. The sequencing sample was made of axillary lymph node tissue. This TCR came from a female donor with breast cancer. Some clones in this sample may be carry-over from other donors' samples. This sequence uses TRBV6-1 and TRBJ1-4; the best D guess is TRBD1, with 5 bases matching. The CDR3 region has the sequence CASSERGPGRLFF. The DNA is TGTGCCAGCAGTGAAAGGGGACCGGGAAGACTGTTTTTT.